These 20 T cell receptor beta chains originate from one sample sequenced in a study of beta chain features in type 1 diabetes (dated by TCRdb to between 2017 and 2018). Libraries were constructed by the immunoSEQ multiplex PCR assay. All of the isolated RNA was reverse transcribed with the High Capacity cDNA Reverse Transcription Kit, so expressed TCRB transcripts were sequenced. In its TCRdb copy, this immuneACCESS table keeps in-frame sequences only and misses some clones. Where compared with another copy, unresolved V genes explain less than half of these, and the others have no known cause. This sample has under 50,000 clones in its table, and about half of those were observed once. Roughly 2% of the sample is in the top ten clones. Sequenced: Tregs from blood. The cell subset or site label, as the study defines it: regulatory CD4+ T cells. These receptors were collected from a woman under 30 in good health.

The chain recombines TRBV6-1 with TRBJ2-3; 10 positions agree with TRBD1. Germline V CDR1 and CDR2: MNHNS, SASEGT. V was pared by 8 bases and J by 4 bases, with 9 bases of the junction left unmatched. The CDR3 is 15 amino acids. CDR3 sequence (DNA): TGTGCCAGCTCCCTTCTGGGACAGGGGCCAGATACGCAGTATTTT. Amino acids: CASSLLGQGPDTQYF.

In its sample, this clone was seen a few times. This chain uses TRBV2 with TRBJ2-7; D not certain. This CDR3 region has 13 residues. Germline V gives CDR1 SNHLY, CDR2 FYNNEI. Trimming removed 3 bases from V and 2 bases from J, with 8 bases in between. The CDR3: CASSDSVTYEQYF. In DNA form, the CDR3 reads TGTGCCAGCAGTGACTCGGTTACCTACGAGCAGTACTTC. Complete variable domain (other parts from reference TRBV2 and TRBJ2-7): EPEVTQTPSHQVTQMGQEVILRCVPISNHLYFYWYRQILGQKVEFLVSFYNNEISEKSEIFDDQFSVERPDGSNFTLKIRSTKLEDSAMYFCASSDSVTYEQYFGPGTRLTVT.

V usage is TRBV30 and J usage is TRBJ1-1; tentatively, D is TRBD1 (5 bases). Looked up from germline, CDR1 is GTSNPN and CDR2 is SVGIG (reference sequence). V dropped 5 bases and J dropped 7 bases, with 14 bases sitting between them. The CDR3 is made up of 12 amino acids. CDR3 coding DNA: TGTGCCTGGGGACGGGGGTCCGGTGAAGCTTTCTTT. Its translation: CAWGRGSGEAFF.

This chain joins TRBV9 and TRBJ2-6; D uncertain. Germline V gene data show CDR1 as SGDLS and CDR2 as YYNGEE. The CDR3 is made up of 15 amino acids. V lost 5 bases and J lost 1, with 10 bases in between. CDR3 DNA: TGTGCCAGCAGAGCGACGGTATCTGGGGCCAACGTCCTGACTTTC. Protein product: CASRATVSGANVLTF.

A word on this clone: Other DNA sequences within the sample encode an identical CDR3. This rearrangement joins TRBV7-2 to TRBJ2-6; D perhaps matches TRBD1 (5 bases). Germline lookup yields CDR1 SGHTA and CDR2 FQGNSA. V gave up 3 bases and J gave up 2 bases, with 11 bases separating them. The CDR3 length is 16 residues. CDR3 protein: CASSFVSGTGANVLTF. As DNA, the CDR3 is TGTGCCAGCAGCTTCGTTTCAGGGACTGGGGCCAACGTCCTGACTTTC.

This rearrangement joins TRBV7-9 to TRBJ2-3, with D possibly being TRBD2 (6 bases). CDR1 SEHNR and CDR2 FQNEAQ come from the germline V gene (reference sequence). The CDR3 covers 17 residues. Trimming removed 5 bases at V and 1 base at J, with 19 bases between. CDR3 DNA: TGTGCCAGCAGCCCGATGCGGGACTTACTCGGCACAGATACGCAGTATTTT. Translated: CASSPMRDLLGTDTQYF.

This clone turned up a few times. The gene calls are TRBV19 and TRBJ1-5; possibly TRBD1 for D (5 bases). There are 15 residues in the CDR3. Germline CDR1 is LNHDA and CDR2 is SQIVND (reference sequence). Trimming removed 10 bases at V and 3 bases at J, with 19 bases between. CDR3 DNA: TGTGCCACGCGGAACTTCAGGGAAACCAATCAGCCCCAGCATTTT. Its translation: CATRNFRETNQPQHF.

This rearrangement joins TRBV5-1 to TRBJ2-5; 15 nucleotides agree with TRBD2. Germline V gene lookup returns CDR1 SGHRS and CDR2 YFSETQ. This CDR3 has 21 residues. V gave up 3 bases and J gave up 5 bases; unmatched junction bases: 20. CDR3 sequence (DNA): TGCGCCAGCAGCTCCCTTAATTTCGGACTAGCGGGAGGGCCCAGAGAGGAGACCCAGTACTTC. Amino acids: CASSSLNFGLAGGPREETQYF.

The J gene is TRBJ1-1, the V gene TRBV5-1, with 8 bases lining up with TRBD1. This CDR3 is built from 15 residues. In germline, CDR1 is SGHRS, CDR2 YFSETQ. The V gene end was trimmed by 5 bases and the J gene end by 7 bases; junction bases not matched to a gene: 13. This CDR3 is CASRLQGQGGFEAFF. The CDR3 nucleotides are TGCGCCAGCAGATTACAAGGACAGGGCGGCTTTGAAGCTTTCTTT.

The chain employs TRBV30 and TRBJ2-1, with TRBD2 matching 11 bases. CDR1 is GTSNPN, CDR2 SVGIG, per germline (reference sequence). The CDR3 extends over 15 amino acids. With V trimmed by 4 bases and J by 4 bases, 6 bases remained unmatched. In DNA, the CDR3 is TGTGCCTGGACCTTGGGACTAGCGGAATACAATGAGCAGTTCTTC. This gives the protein CAWTLGLAEYNEQFF.

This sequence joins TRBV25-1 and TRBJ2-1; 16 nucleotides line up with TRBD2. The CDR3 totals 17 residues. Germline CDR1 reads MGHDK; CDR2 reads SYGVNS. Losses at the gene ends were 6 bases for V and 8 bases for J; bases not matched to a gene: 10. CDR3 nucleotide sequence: TGTGCCAGCAGCTCCGGGACTAGCGGGAGGGCCGCCTATGAGCAGTTCTTC. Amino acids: CASSSGTSGRAAYEQFF.

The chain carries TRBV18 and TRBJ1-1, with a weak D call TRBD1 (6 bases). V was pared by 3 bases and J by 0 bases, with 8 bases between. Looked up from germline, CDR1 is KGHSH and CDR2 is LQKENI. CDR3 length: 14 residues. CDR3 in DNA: TGTGCCAGCTCACCGGGACAAATGAACACTGAAGCTTTCTTT. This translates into CASSPGQMNTEAFF. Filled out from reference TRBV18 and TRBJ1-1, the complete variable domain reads NAGVMQNPRHLVRRRGQEARLRCSPMKGHSHVYWYRQLPEEGLKFMVYLQKENIIDESGMPKERFSAEFPKEGPSILRIQQVVRGDSAAYFCASSPGQMNTEAFFGQGTRLTVV.

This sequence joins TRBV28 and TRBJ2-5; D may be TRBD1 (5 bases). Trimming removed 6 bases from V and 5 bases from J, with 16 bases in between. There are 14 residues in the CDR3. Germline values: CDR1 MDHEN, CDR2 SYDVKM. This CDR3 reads CASSRPAGLETQYF. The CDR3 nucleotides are TGTGCCAGCAGCCGTCCCGCAGGGCTGGAGACCCAGTACTTC.

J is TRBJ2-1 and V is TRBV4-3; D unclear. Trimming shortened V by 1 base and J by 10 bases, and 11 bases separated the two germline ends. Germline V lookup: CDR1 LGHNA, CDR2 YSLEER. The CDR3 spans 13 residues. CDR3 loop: CASSQALAGEQFF. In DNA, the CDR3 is TGCGCCAGCAGCCAAGCGCTGGCTGGCGAGCAGTTCTTC.

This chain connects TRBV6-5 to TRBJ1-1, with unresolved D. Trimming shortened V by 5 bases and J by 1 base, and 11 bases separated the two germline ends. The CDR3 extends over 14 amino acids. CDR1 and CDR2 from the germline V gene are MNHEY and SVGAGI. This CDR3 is CASSLLRGNTEAFF. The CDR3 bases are TGTGCCAGCAGTCTGTTACGGGGGAACACTGAAGCTTTCTTT.

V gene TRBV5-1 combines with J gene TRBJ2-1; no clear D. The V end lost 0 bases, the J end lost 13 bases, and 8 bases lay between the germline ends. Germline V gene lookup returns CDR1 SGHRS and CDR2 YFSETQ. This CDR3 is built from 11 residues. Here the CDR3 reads CASSLGSTQFF. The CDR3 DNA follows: TGCGCCAGCAGCTTGGGTAGCACTCAGTTCTTC.

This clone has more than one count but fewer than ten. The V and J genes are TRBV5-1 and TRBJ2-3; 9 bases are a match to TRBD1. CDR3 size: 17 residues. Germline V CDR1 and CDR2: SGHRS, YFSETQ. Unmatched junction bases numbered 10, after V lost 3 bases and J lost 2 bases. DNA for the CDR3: TGCGCCAGCAGCTATGGGACAGGGTTGACACACACAGATACGCAGTATTTT. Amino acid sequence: CASSYGTGLTHTDTQYF.

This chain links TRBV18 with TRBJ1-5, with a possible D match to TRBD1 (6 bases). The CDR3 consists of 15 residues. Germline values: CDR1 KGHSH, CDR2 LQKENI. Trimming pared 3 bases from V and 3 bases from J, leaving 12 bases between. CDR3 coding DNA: TGTGCCAGCTCACCCCGGGGACAAATCAATCAGCCCCAGCATTTT. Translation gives CASSPRGQINQPQHF.

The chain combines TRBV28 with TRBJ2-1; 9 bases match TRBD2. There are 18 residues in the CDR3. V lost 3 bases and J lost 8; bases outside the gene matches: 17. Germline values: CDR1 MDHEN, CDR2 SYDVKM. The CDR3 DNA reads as TGTGCCAGCAGTTTGGGGCAGGGCAGCGGGAGGAGGGAGGATGAGCAGTTCTTC. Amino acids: CASSLGQGSGRREDEQFF.

The CDR3 protein is CASSVRERPDTQYF. CDR3 DNA sequence: TGTGCCAGCAGTGTACGGGAGAGACCAGATACGCAGTATTTT. J is TRBJ2-3 and V is TRBV2, with TRBD2 as a possible D gene (6 bases). The CDR3 length is 14 residues. The germline gives CDR1 SNHLY, CDR2 FYNNEI. V was shortened by 4 bases and J by 4 bases, with 12 bases between the two germline ends.